There are many counts of the clone carrying this TCR beta chain. Its antigen is not identified. This sample was included in a study of T cell repertoires in cytomegalovirus infection. Study-wide background: Recently identified HLA-C-restricted CMV epitopes were used, and well-studied HLA-B-restricted CMV epitopes were used as well. Signatures in public TCR beta sequences pointed to both CMV infection and matching HLA type. Study results and caveats: Within the response measured ex vivo, HLA-C-restricted CMV-specific TCR beta clonotypes were dominant.

The CDR3 runs 14 residues. Trimming stripped 4 bases from V and 6 bases from J, with 16 bases between. TCRdb re-called the reads through MiXCR, storing one row per CDR3 protein. Of about 220,000 distinct CDR3 sequences detected, about 38% appear once; the ten largest clones hold 55% to 60%. This chain uses TRBV12-3 or TRBV12-4 with TRBJ2-7, with D possibly TRBD2 on 5 matching bases. The source of this sequence is a human donor in good health (CMV status not recorded). Some clones in this sample may be carry-over from other donors' samples. The starting material was CD8+ T cells from cultured PBMCs, obtained from culture after CMV antigen stimulation. This CDR3 is CASSWAVGVSEQYF. Here the CDR3 DNA reads TGTGCCAGCAGTTGGGCCGTGGGAGTCTCCGAGCAGTACTTC.